This entry lists 15 T cell receptor beta chains sequenced from one sample in a study of beta chain bispecific antibodies for T cell cancers. TCRdb itself ran the 5' RACE reads through MiXCR, one entry per CDR3 protein. The table shows about 17,000 distinct CDR3 sequences, with 2% to 2.5% occurring only once. T cells were expanded from blood mononuclear cells for 3 to 4 days with anti-CD3 OKT3 or CD3/CD28 beads. Notes on the study in general: Normal T cells contributed less of the targeted TRBV signal than the leukemia cells did.

Antigens for these TCRs are unknown. What was sequenced was healthy donor T cells cultured with leukemia cells. These receptors all stem from a human donor in good health. Some clones in this sample may be carry-over from other donors' samples.

This clonotype was found many times. The chain has TRBV6-1 and TRBJ2-7; a weak D match, TRBD2 (5 bases). Trimming took 3 bases from V and 2 from J, leaving 14 bases between them. The CDR3 contains 15 residues. Germline V gene data show CDR1 as MNHNS and CDR2 as SASEGT. CDR3 DNA: TGTGCCAGCAGTGACCCCTCGCGGGCCACCTACGAGCAGTACTTC. Protein sequence: CASSDPSRATYEQYF.

This clonotype is deemed large. The rearrangement uses TRBV11-2 and TRBJ2-3, with D tentatively TRBD1 (5 bases). V was cut by 3 bases and J by 6 bases, with 7 bases left in between. The germline CDR1 and CDR2 sequences are SGHAT and FQNNGV. The CDR3 is made up of 12 amino acids. CDR3 DNA: TGTGCCAGCAGCTTCAGGGTGGATACGCAGTATTTT. Translating it yields CASSFRVDTQYF.

This clonotype was observed many times. This sequence joins TRBV6-1 and TRBJ2-1; TRBD2 aligns across 10 bases. This CDR3 is 14 amino acids long. Per germline, CDR1 MNHNS and CDR2 SASEGT. J was trimmed by 3 bases and V by 4 bases; bases with no gene match: 0. DNA for the CDR3: TGTGCCAGCAGTGTAGCGGGGGGCTACAATGAGCAGTTCTTC. Its translation is CASSVAGGYNEQFF.

Many counts were recorded for this clonotype. The chain links TRBV5-1 to TRBJ1-2; TRBD1 matches at 7 bases. Looked up from germline, CDR1 is SGHRS and CDR2 is YFSETQ. The length of the CDR3 is 13 residues. Germline trimming cut 4 bases from V and 4 bases from J; bases unmatched to any gene: 4. CDR3 bases: TGCGCCAGCAGCGGCCGGGACAGCTATGGCTACACCTTC. Translation: CASSGRDSYGYTF.

This clonotype has at least ten counts. CDR3 bases: TGTGCCAGCAGTGATGGGAACTCTGGAAACACCATATATTTT. Its protein product is CASSDGNSGNTIYF. The V gene is TRBV6-1, the J gene TRBJ1-3; D not resolved. Germline CDR1 reads MNHNS; CDR2 reads SASEGT. There are 14 residues in the CDR3. Trimming left V 3 bases short and J 0 bases short, with 6 bases between.

The table lists this clonotype with many counts. The chain employs TRBV7-6 and TRBJ1-1; D call uncertain. CDR3 size: 13 residues. CDR1 is SGHVS, CDR2 FNYEAQ, per germline. Deletions cut 5 bases from V and 0 bases from J, with 7 bases between. The CDR3 sequence: CASSLRMNTEAFF. The DNA of the CDR3 is TGTGCCAGCAGCCTACGGATGAACACTGAAGCTTTCTTT.

This clonotype is medium-sized. V is TRBV5-1 and J is TRBJ2-1, with TRBD2 matching 7 bases. V shed 2 bases and J 8 bases; nucleotides not matched to a gene: 7. This CDR3 spans 14 amino acids. Germline V gene sequence: CDR1 SGHRS, CDR2 YFSETQ. The CDR3 reads CASSLAGREDEQFF. The CDR3, as DNA: TGCGCCAGCAGCTTAGCGGGGCGGGAAGATGAGCAGTTCTTC.

At least ten counts were recorded for this clonotype. The chain combines TRBV28 with TRBJ1-5, with 7 nucleotides matching TRBD1. Germline V lookup: CDR1 MDHEN, CDR2 SYDVKM. V lost 5 bases, J lost 6 bases, and 10 bases stayed unmatched. The CDR3 loop spans 15 amino acids. The CDR3 protein is CASSQIRTGGQPQHF. Written as DNA, the CDR3 is TGTGCCAGCAGTCAAATCCGGACAGGCGGTCAGCCCCAGCATTTT.

This clonotype was found many times. The rearrangement joins TRBV20-1 to TRBJ2-3; D tentatively fits TRBD1 or TRBD2 (5 bases each). CDR3 size: 20 residues. V lost 2 bases, J lost 1 base, and 28 bases lay in between. Germline V gene lookup returns CDR1 DFQATT and CDR2 SNEGSKA (reference sequence). The CDR3 DNA reads as TGCAGTGCTAGAAGAAGGGGTCACGGGGTGCGTCAGAAACGCACAGATACGCAGTATTTT. It is translated as CSARRRGHGVRQKRTDTQYF.

J is TRBJ1-5 and V is TRBV28, with D possibly TRBD1 on 5 matching bases. Germline V lookup: CDR1 MDHEN, CDR2 SYDVKM. The germline V and J ends were trimmed by 7 bases and 4 bases, with 14 bases remaining between them. This CDR3 spans 14 amino acids. The chain's CDR3 is CASTLAGTNQPQHF. CDR3 bases: TGTGCCAGCACCCTGGCCGGGACGAATCAGCCCCAGCATTTT.

This clonotype was picked up many times. The chain carries TRBV6-1 and TRBJ1-1; D remains ambiguous. Germline lookup yields CDR1 MNHNS and CDR2 SASEGT. Trimming pared 1 base from V and 11 bases from J, leaving 17 bases between. This CDR3 is built from 14 residues. Here the CDR3 reads CASSEVVNTGGAFF. CDR3 in DNA: TGTGCCAGCAGTGAAGTCGTCAATACCGGTGGGGCTTTCTTT.

This clonotype was counted ten times or more. J is TRBJ2-1 and V is TRBV6-5; the D call may be TRBD1 or TRBD2 (6 bases each). The ends were cut back, 2 bases at V and 8 bases at J, with 7 bases in the middle. CDR1 MNHEY and CDR2 SVGAGI come from the germline V gene. The CDR3 totals 12 residues. This chain's CDR3 is CASSYRGDEQFF. CDR3 bases: TGTGCCAGCAGTTACAGGGGGGATGAGCAGTTCTTC.

This clonotype was counted many times. The chain combines TRBV19 with TRBJ1-2, with D possibly TRBD1 on 5 matching bases. Trimming removed 7 bases from V and 6 bases from J, with 12 bases in between. The CDR3 is 12 amino acids. Germline V gene data show CDR1 as LNHDA and CDR2 as SQIVND (reference sequence). The DNA of the CDR3 is TGTGCCAGTAACACAGGTGGGAATGGCTACACCTTC. This gives the protein CASNTGGNGYTF.

The sample holds many counts of this clonotype. The chain joins TRBV5-1 to TRBJ1-1; 8 positions agree with TRBD1. Trimming cost V 5 bases and J 4 bases; bases outside gene matches: 19. This CDR3 has 18 residues. Germline CDR1 is SGHRS and CDR2 is YFSETQ. CDR3 nucleotide sequence: TGCGCCAGCAGAGACCAATTAATAGTTGACAGGGGCGGCACTGAAGCTTTCTTT. Its translation: CASRDQLIVDRGGTEAFF.

This clonotype was observed many times. The chain uses TRBV28 and TRBJ1-1, with D possibly TRBD1 on 6 matching bases. The CDR3 has 17 amino acids. Looked up from germline, CDR1 is MDHEN and CDR2 is SYDVKM. V was trimmed by 8 bases and J by 0 bases, leaving 22 bases between them. CDR3 coding DNA: TGTGCCAGCTCGACCGAGGGGGAGGGGCAAATGAACACTGAAGCTTTCTTT. Its translation: CASSTEGEGQMNTEAFF.